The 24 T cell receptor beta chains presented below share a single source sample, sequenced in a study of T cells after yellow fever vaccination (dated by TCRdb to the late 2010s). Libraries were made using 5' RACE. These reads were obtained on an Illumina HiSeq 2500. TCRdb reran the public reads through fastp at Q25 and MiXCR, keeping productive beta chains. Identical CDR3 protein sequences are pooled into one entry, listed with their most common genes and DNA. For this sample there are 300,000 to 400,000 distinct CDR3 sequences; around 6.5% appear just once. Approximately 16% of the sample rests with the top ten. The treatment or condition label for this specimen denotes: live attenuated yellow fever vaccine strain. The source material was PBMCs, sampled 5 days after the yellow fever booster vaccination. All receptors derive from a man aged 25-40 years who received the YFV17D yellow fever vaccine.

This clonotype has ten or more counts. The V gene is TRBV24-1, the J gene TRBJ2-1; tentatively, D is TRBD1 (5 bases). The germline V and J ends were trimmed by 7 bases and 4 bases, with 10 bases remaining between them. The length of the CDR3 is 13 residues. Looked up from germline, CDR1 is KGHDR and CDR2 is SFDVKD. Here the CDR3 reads CATRGVGYNEQFF. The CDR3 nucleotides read TGTGCCACCAGAGGGGTAGGTTACAATGAGCAGTTCTTC.

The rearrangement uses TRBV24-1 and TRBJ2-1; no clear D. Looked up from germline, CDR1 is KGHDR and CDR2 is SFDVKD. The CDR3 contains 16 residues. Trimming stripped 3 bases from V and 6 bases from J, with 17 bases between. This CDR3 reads CATSDPQGSGSNEQFF. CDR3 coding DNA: TGTGCCACCAGTGATCCCCAAGGGTCAGGAAGCAATGAGCAGTTCTTC.

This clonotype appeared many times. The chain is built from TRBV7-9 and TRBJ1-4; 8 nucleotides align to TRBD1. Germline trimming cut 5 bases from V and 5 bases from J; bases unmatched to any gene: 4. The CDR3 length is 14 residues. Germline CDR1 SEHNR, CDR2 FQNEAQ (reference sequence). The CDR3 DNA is TGTGCCAGCAGCGCCGGGACAGGCAATGAAAAACTGTTTTTT. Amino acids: CASSAGTGNEKLFF.

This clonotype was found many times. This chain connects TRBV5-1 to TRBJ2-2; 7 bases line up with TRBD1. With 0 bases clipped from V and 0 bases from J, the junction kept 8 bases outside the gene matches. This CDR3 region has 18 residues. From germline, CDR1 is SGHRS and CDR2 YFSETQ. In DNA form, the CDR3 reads TGCGCCAGCAGCTTGGTAGGAGGTGACAGGGCGAACACCGGGGAGCTGTTTTTT. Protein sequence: CASSLVGGDRANTGELFF.

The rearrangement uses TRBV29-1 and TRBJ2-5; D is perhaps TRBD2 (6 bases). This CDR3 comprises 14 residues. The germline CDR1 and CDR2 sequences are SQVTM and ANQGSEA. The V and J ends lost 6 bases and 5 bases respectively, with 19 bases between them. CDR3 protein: CSVPWGVIWETQYF. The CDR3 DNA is TGCAGCGTGCCTTGGGGGGTTATTTGGGAGACCCAGTACTTC.

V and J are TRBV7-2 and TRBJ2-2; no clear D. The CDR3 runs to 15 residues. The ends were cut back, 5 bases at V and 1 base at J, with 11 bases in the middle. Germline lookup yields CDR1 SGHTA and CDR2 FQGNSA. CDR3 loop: CASSQDRRNTGELFF. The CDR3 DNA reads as TGTGCCAGCAGCCAAGATCGCCGGAACACCGGGGAGCTGTTTTTT.

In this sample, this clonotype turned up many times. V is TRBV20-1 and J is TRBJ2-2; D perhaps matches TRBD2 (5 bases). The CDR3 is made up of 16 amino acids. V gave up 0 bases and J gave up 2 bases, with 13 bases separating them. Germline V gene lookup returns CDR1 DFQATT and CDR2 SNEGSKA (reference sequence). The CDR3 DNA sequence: TGCAGTGCTAGAGATTACCAGCGGTTTAACACCGGGGAGCTGTTTTTT. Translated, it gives CSARDYQRFNTGELFF.

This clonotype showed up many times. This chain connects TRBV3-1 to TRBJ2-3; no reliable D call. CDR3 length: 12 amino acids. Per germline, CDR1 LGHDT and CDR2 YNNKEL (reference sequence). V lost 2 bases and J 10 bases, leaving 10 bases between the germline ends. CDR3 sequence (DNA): TGTGCCAGCAGCCAAACAGATTGGGCGCAGTATTTT. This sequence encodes CASSQTDWAQYF.

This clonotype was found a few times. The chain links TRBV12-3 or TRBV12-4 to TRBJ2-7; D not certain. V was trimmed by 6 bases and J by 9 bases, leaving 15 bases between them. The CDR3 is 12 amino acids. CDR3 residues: CASSFIGLGQYF. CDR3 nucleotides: TGTGCCAGCAGCTTCATCGGGTTAGGGCAGTACTTC.

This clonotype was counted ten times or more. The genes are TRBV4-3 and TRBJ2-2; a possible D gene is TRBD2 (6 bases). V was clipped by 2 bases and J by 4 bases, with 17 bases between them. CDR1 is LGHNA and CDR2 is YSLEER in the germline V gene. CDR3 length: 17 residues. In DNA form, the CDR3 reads TGCGCCAGCAGCCAACAGCTACTAGCCCGCAGCACCGGGGAGCTGTTTTTT. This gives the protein CASSQQLLARSTGELFF.

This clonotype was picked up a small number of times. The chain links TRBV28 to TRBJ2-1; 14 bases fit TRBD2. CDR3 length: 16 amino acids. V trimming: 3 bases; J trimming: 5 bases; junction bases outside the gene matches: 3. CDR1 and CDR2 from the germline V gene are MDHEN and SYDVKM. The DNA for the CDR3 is TGTGCCAGCAGTTTTACGACTAGCGGGAGGGACAATGAGCAGTTCTTC. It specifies CASSFTTSGRDNEQFF. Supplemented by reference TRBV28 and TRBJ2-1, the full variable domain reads DVKVTQSSRYLVKRTGEKVFLECVQDMDHENMFWYRQDPGLGLRLIYFSYDVKMKEKGDIPEGYSVSREKKERFSLILESASTNQTSMYLCASSFTTSGRDNEQFFGPGTRLTVL.

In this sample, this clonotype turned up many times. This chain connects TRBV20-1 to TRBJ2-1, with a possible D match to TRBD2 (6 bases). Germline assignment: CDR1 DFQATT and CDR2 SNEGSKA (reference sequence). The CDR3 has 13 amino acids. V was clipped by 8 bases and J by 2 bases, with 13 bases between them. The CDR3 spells CSTPSATYNEQFF. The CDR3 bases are TGCAGTACCCCTAGCGCCACCTACAATGAGCAGTTCTTC.

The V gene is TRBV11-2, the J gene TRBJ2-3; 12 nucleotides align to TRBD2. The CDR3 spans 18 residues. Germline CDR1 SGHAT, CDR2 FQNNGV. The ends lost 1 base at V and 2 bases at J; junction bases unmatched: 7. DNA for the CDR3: TGTGCCAGCAGCTTAGTATCGCTAGCGGGAGGGTTCACAGATACGCAGTATTTT. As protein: CASSLVSLAGGFTDTQYF.

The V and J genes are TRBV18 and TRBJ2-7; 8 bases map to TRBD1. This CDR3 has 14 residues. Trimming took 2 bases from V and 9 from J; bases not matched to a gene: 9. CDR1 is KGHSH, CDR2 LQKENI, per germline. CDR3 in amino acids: CASSPSGQDSRQYF. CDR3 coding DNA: TGTGCCAGCTCACCATCGGGACAGGACTCTCGGCAGTACTTC.

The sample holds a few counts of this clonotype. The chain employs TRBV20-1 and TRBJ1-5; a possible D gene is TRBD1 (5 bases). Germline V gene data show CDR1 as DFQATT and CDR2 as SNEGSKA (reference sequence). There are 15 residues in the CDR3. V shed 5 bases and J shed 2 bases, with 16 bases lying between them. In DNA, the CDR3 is TGCAGTGCTGCAAAACCGACGGGGGGCAATCAGCCCCAGCATTTT. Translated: CSAAKPTGGNQPQHF.

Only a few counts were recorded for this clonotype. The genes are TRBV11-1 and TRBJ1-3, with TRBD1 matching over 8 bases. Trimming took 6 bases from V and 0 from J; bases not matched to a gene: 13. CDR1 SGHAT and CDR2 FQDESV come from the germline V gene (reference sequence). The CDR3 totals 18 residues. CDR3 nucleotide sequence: TGTGCCAGCAGACCTAAAGGGGGGACAGGCCGCTCTGGAAACACCATATATTTT. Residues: CASRPKGGTGRSGNTIYF.

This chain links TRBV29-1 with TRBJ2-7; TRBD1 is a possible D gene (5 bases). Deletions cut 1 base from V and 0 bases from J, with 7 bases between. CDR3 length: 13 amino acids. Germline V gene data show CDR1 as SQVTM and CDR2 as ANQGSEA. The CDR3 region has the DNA TGCAGCGTTGAAGGACAGAGCTCCTACGAGCAGTACTTC. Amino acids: CSVEGQSSYEQYF.

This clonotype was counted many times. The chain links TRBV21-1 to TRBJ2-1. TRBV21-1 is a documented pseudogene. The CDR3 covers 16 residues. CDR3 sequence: CASSFGRLSSYNEQFF. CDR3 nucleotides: TGTGCCAGCAGCTTCGGACGGCTCAGCTCCTACAATGAGCAGTTCTTC.

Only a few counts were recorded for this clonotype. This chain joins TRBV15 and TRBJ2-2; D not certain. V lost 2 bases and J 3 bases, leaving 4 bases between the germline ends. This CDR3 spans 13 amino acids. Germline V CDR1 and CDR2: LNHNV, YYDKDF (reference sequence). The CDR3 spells CATSRSDTGELFF. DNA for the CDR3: TGTGCCACCAGCAGATCGGACACCGGGGAGCTGTTTTTT.

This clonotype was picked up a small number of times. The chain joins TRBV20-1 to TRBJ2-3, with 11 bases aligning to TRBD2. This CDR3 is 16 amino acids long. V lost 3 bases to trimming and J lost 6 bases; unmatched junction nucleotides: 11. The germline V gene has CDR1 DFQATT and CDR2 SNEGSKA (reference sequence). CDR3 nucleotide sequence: TGCAGTGCTAGGAAAAGACTAGCGGGATTAGCGGATACGCAGTATTTT. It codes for CSARKRLAGLADTQYF.

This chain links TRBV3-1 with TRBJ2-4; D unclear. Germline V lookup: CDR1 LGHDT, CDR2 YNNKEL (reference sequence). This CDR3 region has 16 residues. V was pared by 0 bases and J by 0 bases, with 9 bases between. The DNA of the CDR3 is TGTGCCAGCAGCCAAGAAGGAACCTTAGCCAAAAACATTCAGTACTTC. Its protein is CASSQEGTLAKNIQYF.

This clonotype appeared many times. The CDR3 bases are TGTGCCAGCAGCTTCCGGAGCTATGGCTACACCTTC. It encodes CASSFRSYGYTF. This chain connects TRBV7-2 to TRBJ1-2, with no clear D. The germline gives CDR1 SGHTA, CDR2 FQGNSA. V was pared by 3 bases and J by 4 bases, with 6 bases between. CDR3 length: 12 residues.

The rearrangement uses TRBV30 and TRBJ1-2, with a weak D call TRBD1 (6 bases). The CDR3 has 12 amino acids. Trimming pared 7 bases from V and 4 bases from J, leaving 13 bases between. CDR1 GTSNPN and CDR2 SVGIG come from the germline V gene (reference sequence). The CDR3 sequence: CASSTGPYGYTF. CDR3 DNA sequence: TGTGCCTCCTCGACAGGACCCTATGGCTACACCTTC.

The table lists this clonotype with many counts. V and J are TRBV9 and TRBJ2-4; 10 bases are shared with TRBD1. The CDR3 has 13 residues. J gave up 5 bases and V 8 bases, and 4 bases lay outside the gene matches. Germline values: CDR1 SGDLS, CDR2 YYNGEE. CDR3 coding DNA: TGTGCCAGTGCCGGGACAGGGGAAAACATTCAGTACTTC. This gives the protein CASAGTGENIQYF.